This TCR beta chain came from a study of T cells expressing NK-cell markers. The CDR3 contains 15 residues. TCRdb derives one entry per CDR3 protein from the 5' RACE reads, leaving out DNA. The sample table sets out some 460,000 distinct CDR3 sequences. J is TRBJ2-7 and V is TRBV12-3 or TRBV12-4; TCRdb outputs TRBD2, but without DNA this stays unchecked. The sample taken for sequencing was blood T cells: a sorted CD56 or NKG2C T cell subset, CD4+ or CD8+ T cells, or bulk PBMC T cells (not recorded which). The source is a woman between 45 and 60 years old in good health. CDR3 loop: CASTPLPGLAGEQYF.